A selection of T cell receptor beta chains follows, all from one sample in a study of response to subunit inactivated influenza vaccine. A single record per CDR3 protein comes from TCRdb applying MiXCR to the RT-PCR reads. The table shows 530,000 or so distinct CDR3 sequences, with 14% occurring only once. Here the sequenced sample was PBMCs from blood, taken 11 to 12 days after vaccination. These receptors were taken from a man aged 50-59 years who received an inactivated influenza vaccine. The CDR3 runs from the conserved cysteine through the conserved F or W. A D gene is named only where the DNA matches it firmly. Part of the rows lack a size; the others show once, few, many or a class for expanded clones.

j_gene	abundance	v_gene	d_gene	CDR3nt	CDR3aa
TRBJ2-7	.	TRBV7-9	.	TGTGCCAGCAGCTTAGTTGTGACAGGATCCTACGAGCAGTACTTC	CASSLVVTGSYEQYF
TRBJ1-5	few	TRBV6-2/TRBV6-3	.	TGTGCCAGCAAAAAGGGGAAGGACTGGAGCAATCAGCCCCAGCATTTT	CASKKGKDWSNQPQHF
TRBJ2-5	.	TRBV4-2	TRBD2	TGTGCCAGCAGCGCCGGGACTAGCGACCAAGAGACCCAGTACTTC	CASSAGTSDQETQYF
TRBJ1-1	few	TRBV6-5	.	TGTGCCAGCAAGTACTCAGGTAGGCTCGCTGAAGCTTTCTTT	CASKYSGRLAEAFF
TRBJ2-4	.	TRBV29-1	.	TGCAGCGCCACCCCCCGGGGAAAAAACATTCAGTACTTC	CSATPRGKNIQYF
TRBJ1-6	few	TRBV12-3/TRBV12-4	.	TGTGCCAGCAGACTAGTATCGGGAAGGAGTTCACCCCTCCACTTT	CASRLVSGRSSPLHF
TRBJ1-5	.	TRBV7-2	TRBD1	TGTGCCAGCAGTTTCGGGACAGCTAATCAGCCCCAGCATTTT	CASSFGTANQPQHF
TRBJ2-1	.	TRBV15	.	TGTGCCACCAGCCTCCGGGACTCCCCGTACAATGAGCAGTTCTTC	CATSLRDSPYNEQFF
TRBJ2-6	few	TRBV29-1	.	TGCAGCGTTGGGACCCAGGGGGCCAACGTCCTGACTTTC	CSVGTQGANVLTF
TRBJ1-4	.	TRBV28	.	TGTGCCAGCAGTGGGGGAGGTTTTTGGAATGAAAAACTGTTTTTT	CASSGGGFWNEKLFF
TRBJ2-1	.	TRBV20-1	TRBD2	TGCAGTGCTAGAAGGGGACTAGAATTTAATGAGCAGTTCTTC	CSARRGLEFNEQFF
TRBJ2-2	many	TRBV12-3/TRBV12-4	TRBD2	TGTGCCAGCAGTCACGGGGGACTAGCCGGGGAGCTGTTTTTT	CASSHGGLAGELFF
TRBJ2-1	.	TRBV30	TRBD2	TGTGCCTGGGTCAAAGCGGGGGCGGGAGAGCAGTTCTTC	CAWVKAGAGEQFF
TRBJ2-5	few	TRBV11-3	TRBD1	TGTGCCAGCAGCTTGGCCGGACAGGGGGACCAAGAGACCCAGTACTTC	CASSLAGQGDQETQYF
TRBJ2-7	.	TRBV10-3	.	TGTGCCATCAGTGAGGGAGCCCGTGGGTACGAGCAGTACTTC	CAISEGARGYEQYF
TRBJ2-7	.	TRBV4-3	.	TGCGCCAGCAGCCACCACGAGGGGTACGAGCAGTACTTC	CASSHHEGYEQYF
TRBJ2-5	.	TRBV6-1	.	TGTGCCAGCAGCACCCAGATAGGGCAGACCCAGTACTTC	CASSTQIGQTQYF